These 29 T cell receptor beta chains were sequenced from one sample in a study of shared clonotypes between healthy human individuals (dated by TCRdb to about 2020). The library relied on the immunoSEQ multiplex PCR assay. Entries here come from immuneACCESS through TCRdb and include only in-frame sequences with V and J called. Some clones fail to appear in such tables; in the studies checked, an unresolved V gene covers under half of the shortfall, and the cause of the remainder is unknown. The sample profile shows hundreds of thousands of clones; 77% of them were found once. Jointly, the top ten make up around 11% of the sample. Sequenced material: PBMCs. The receptors originated from a woman between 40 and 50 years old in good health. Some clones in this sample may be carry-over from other donors' samples.

This chain uses TRBV23-1 with TRBJ2-1; TRBD2 matches 8 bases. TRBV23-1 is classed as an ORF, of uncertain function. The CDR3 contains 14 residues. The junction had 3 bases not matched to a gene; V was cut back by 8 bases and J by 0 bases. The CDR3 nucleotides read TGCGCCAGCCGGGGGGGAGTCTCCTACAATGAGCAGTTCTTC. Its translation: CASRGGVSYNEQFF.

The J gene is TRBJ2-7, the V gene TRBV11-3; D is possibly TRBD2 (6 bases). Trimming took 5 bases from V and 0 from J, leaving 17 bases between them. The V gene's germline CDR1 is SGHNT and CDR2 YENEEA. This CDR3 is built from 16 residues. DNA of the CDR3: TGTGCCAGCAGCCCCGGCTGGGAGGAGATCTCCTACGAGCAGTACTTC. This translates into CASSPGWEEISYEQYF. Supplemented by reference TRBV11-3 and TRBJ2-7, the full variable domain reads EAGVVQSPRYKIIEKKQPVAFWCNPISGHNTLYWYLQNLGQGPELLIRYENEEAVDDSQLPKDRFSAERLKGVDSTLKIQPAELGDSAVYLCASSPGWEEISYEQYFGPGTRLTVT.

In this sample, this clone turned up once. CDR3: CASSAGVSNQPQHF. The CDR3 DNA is TGTGCCAGCTCAGCGGGGGTTAGCAATCAGCCCCAGCATTTT. The V gene is TRBV18, the J gene TRBJ1-5, with D possibly TRBD1 on 5 matching bases. Trimming left V 5 bases short and J 0 bases short, with 8 bases between. The CDR3 consists of 14 residues. Per the germline V gene, CDR1 is KGHSH and CDR2 is LQKENI.

The chain carries TRBV4-1 and TRBJ1-6; 7 bases are shared with TRBD1. The CDR3 is 15 residues long. V lost 5 bases, J lost 5 bases, and 6 bases stayed unmatched. Germline loops: CDR1 MGHRA, CDR2 YSYEKL. The CDR3: CASSFDREDNSPLHF. In nucleotides, the CDR3 is TGCGCCAGCAGCTTCGACAGGGAAGATAATTCACCCCTCCACTTT.

In DNA form, the CDR3 reads TGTGCCAGCAGCTTAGGTCTCGGGACAGGGAACGAGCAGTACTTC. Translating gives CASSLGLGTGNEQYF. The V call is TRBV11-2, the J call TRBJ2-7; TRBD1 matches 9 bases. The CDR3 has 15 amino acids. J was trimmed by 5 bases and V by 1 base; bases with no gene match: 6. In germline, CDR1 is SGHAT, CDR2 FQNNGV.

The chain uses TRBV11-1 and TRBJ2-7, with a tentative D call TRBD2 (5 bases). The V gene lost 1 base and the J gene lost 1 base, with 11 bases spanning the gap. The V gene's germline CDR1 is SGHAT and CDR2 FQDESV (reference sequence). The CDR3 totals 15 residues. The CDR3 coding sequence is TGTGCCAGCAGCTTAGGTCGAGGGTTTTCCTACGAGCAGTACTTC. Amino acid sequence: CASSLGRGFSYEQYF.

This sequence joins TRBV12-5 and TRBJ2-2, with unresolved D. V lost 0 bases and J 11 bases, leaving 16 bases between the germline ends. This CDR3 has 15 residues. From germline, CDR1 is LGHNT and CDR2 FRNRAP. The CDR3 DNA is TGTGCTAGTGGTTTGGTACTCGGTGGGGTAGCTGAGCTGTTTTTT. It translates to CASGLVLGGVAELFF. Using reference TRBV12-5 and TRBJ2-2 for the parts outside the CDR3, the full variable domain is DARVTQTPRHKVTEMGQEVTMRCQPILGHNTVFWYRQTMMQGLELLAYFRNRAPLDDSGMPKDRFSAEMPDATLATLKIQPSEPRDSAVYFCASGLVLGGVAELFFGEGSRLTVL.

To note about this clone: This sequence is one base from a far larger clone and is likely a read error. The sample has other DNA sequences that encode this CDR3 too. The J gene is TRBJ1-1, the V gene TRBV29-1; D perhaps matches TRBD1 (5 bases). V was shortened by 7 bases and J by 0 bases, with 12 bases between the two germline ends. The V gene's germline CDR1 is SQVTM and CDR2 ANQGSEA. The CDR3 totals 13 residues. This CDR3 is CSAGQGMNTEAFF. The DNA for the CDR3 is TGCAGCGCAGGGCAGGGAATGAACACTGAAGCTTTCTTT. Looking up the rest from reference TRBV29-1 and TRBJ1-1 gives the full variable domain: SAVISQKPSRDICQRGTSLTIQCQVDSQVTMMFWYRQQPGQSLTLIATANQGSEATYESGFVIDKFPISRPNLTFSTLTVSNMSPEDSSIYLCSAGQGMNTEAFFGQGTRLTVV.

The J gene is TRBJ2-6, the V gene TRBV4-1; 12 nucleotides line up with TRBD1. V was pared by 2 bases and J by 4 bases, with 6 bases of the junction left unmatched. The length of the CDR3 is 18 residues. Looked up from germline, CDR1 is MGHRA and CDR2 is YSYEKL. CDR3 sequence: CASSQLGQGARGANVLTF. The DNA of the CDR3 is TGCGCCAGCAGCCAACTGGGACAGGGGGCGCGGGGGGCCAACGTCCTGACTTTC.

V and J are TRBV13 and TRBJ1-2; D gene uncertain. The V and J ends lost 2 bases and 2 bases respectively, with 3 bases between them. The CDR3 sequence is 12 residues long. Germline V gene sequence: CDR1 PRHDT, CDR2 FYEKMQ (reference sequence). The CDR3 is CASSLFNYGYTF. CDR3 bases: TGTGCCAGCAGCTTATTCAACTATGGCTACACCTTC.

V usage is TRBV28 and J usage is TRBJ2-2; 9 bases are a match to TRBD1. In germline, CDR1 is MDHEN, CDR2 SYDVKM. The CDR3 length is 15 residues. The V gene end was trimmed by 6 bases and the J gene end by 4 bases; junction bases not matched to a gene: 6. The CDR3 spells CASRDRGRSTGELFF. The CDR3 coding sequence is TGTGCCAGCAGGGACAGGGGACGGAGCACCGGGGAGCTGTTTTTT.

The rearrangement joins TRBV9 to TRBJ2-2; D uncertain. Germline V gene data show CDR1 as SGDLS and CDR2 as YYNGEE. CDR3 length equals 13 residues. V gave up 3 bases and J gave up 7 bases, with 10 bases separating them. The DNA of the CDR3 is TGTGCCAGCAGCGGAAACTTCGGCGGGGAGCTGTTTTTT. It is translated as CASSGNFGGELFF. Combining the CDR3 with reference TRBV9 and TRBJ2-2 gives the whole variable domain DSGVTQTPKHLITATGQRVTLRCSPRSGDLSVYWYQQSLDQGLQFLIQYYNGEERAKGNILERFSAQQFPDLHSELNLSSLELGDSALYFCASSGNFGGELFFGEGSRLTVL.

This clone was counted only a few times. The chain joins TRBV10-3 to TRBJ2-4; D perhaps matches TRBD2 (6 bases). CDR1 is ENHRY and CDR2 is SYGVKD in the germline V gene. Trimming stripped 0 bases from V and 5 bases from J, with 17 bases between. This CDR3 spans 17 amino acids. CDR3 coding DNA: TGTGCCATCAGTGAGTCGAGGAGGGCCGGCCATCAAAACATTCAGTACTTC. Translating it yields CAISESRRAGHQNIQYF.

This chain connects TRBV5-1 to TRBJ2-2, with a tentative D call TRBD1 (6 bases). The CDR3 loop spans 15 amino acids. The V gene lost 2 bases and the J gene lost 3 bases, with 11 bases spanning the gap. CDR1 SGHRS and CDR2 YFSETQ come from the germline V gene. CDR3 residues: CASSFQGRDTGELFF. For the CDR3, the DNA is TGCGCCAGCAGCTTCCAGGGGCGAGACACCGGGGAGCTGTTTTTT.

This chain uses TRBV4-1 with TRBJ2-5, with 15 bases lining up with TRBD2. Germline trimming cut 4 bases from V and 3 bases from J; bases unmatched to any gene: 9. Germline CDR1 reads MGHRA; CDR2 reads YSYEKL. The CDR3 loop spans 18 amino acids. CDR3 sequence reads: CASSRQPGLAGGKETQYF. The CDR3, as DNA: TGCGCCAGCAGCCGACAACCGGGACTAGCGGGAGGAAAAGAGACCCAGTACTTC.

As concerns this clone: It may be a read error: a sequence one base away is much more abundant. The chain links TRBV5-1 to TRBJ2-2; D gene unclear. The CDR3 covers 15 residues. The germline V gene encodes CDR1 SGHRS and CDR2 YFSETQ. Between the trimmed V and J ends, which lost 0 bases and 4 bases, there was a span of 10 bases. CDR3 sequence (DNA): TGCGCCAGCAGCTTGGACCCCGGTACCACCGGGGAGCTGTTTTTT. Amino acid sequence: CASSLDPGTTGELFF.

This clone was seen only a few times. This rearrangement joins TRBV28 to TRBJ1-5, with D possibly TRBD1 on 5 matching bases. Trimming left V 3 bases short and J 2 bases short, with 11 bases between. Germline loops: CDR1 MDHEN, CDR2 SYDVKM. The CDR3 loop spans 15 amino acids. In DNA form, the CDR3 reads TGTGCCAGCAGTTTTTTAGGGACCCGCAATCAGCCCCAGCATTTT. Its translation: CASSFLGTRNQPQHF. The full variable domain, completed using reference TRBV28 and TRBJ1-5, is DVKVTQSSRYLVKRTGEKVFLECVQDMDHENMFWYRQDPGLGLRLIYFSYDVKMKEKGDIPEGYSVSREKKERFSLILESASTNQTSMYLCASSFLGTRNQPQHFGDGTRLSIL.

This chain uses TRBV30 with TRBJ2-2, with D perhaps matching TRBD1 (6 bases). The CDR3 has 14 amino acids. CDR1 and CDR2 (germline): GTSNPN, SVGIG (reference sequence). With 5 bases removed from V and 5 bases from J, the gap between germline ends came to 15 bases. CDR3 DNA: TGTGCCTGGGAACAGGGTGGGGGTACCGGGGAGCTGTTTTTT. Translating gives CAWEQGGGTGELFF.

The chain has TRBV30 and TRBJ1-1; TRBD1 is a possible D gene (5 bases). The CDR3 is 13 amino acids. Trimming took 5 bases from V and 1 from J, leaving 11 bases between them. Germline loops: CDR1 GTSNPN, CDR2 SVGIG (reference sequence). The CDR3 spells CAWDRGENTEAFF. DNA for the CDR3: TGTGCCTGGGACCGAGGGGAGAACACTGAAGCTTTCTTT.

The chain carries TRBV18 and TRBJ1-1; D call uncertain. CDR3 size: 13 residues. With 2 bases removed from V and 0 bases from J, the gap between germline ends came to 4 bases. Germline assignment: CDR1 KGHSH and CDR2 LQKENI. The DNA for the CDR3 is TGTGCCAGCTCACCAACCATGAACACTGAAGCTTTCTTT. Residues: CASSPTMNTEAFF.

This rearrangement joins TRBV5-1 to TRBJ1-6, with 9 bases matching TRBD1. Trimming at V came to 4 bases and at J to 8 bases, leaving 10 bases not matched to a gene. CDR1 and CDR2 from the germline V gene are SGHRS and YFSETQ. This CDR3 has 16 residues. The CDR3 DNA reads as TGCGCCAGCAGCGGGGATGGACAGGGGATTCATTCACCCCTCCACTTT. Its protein is CASSGDGQGIHSPLHF.

The DNA for the CDR3 is TGCAGCGTTGAAAAGGGAGGGAACACTGAAGCTTTCTTT. This gives the protein CSVEKGGNTEAFF. The rearrangement uses TRBV29-1 and TRBJ1-1, with unresolved D. This CDR3 spans 13 amino acids. The germline CDR1 and CDR2 sequences are SQVTM and ANQGSEA. The germline V and J ends were trimmed by 2 bases and 1 base, with 8 bases remaining between them. The variable domain in full, with the rest retrieved from reference TRBV29-1 and TRBJ1-1, is SAVISQKPSRDICQRGTSLTIQCQVDSQVTMMFWYRQQPGQSLTLIATANQGSEATYESGFVIDKFPISRPNLTFSTLTVSNMSPEDSSIYLCSVEKGGNTEAFFGQGTRLTVV.

In this sample, this clone turned up many times. The J gene is TRBJ2-1, the V gene TRBV6-4, with 11 bases identical to TRBD2. With 6 bases clipped from V and 7 bases from J, the junction kept 8 bases outside the gene matches. The CDR3 extends over 15 amino acids. The V gene's germline CDR1 is MRHNA and CDR2 SNTAGT. The CDR3 is CASSQTSGSANEQFF. The CDR3 DNA follows: TGTGCCAGCAGCCAAACTAGCGGGAGCGCGAATGAGCAGTTCTTC.

The CDR3 sequence: CASSLNREGYEQYF. The CDR3 DNA sequence: TGTGCCAGCAGTTTAAACCGGGAGGGCTACGAGCAGTACTTC. The chain couples TRBV27 to TRBJ2-7; TRBD2 matches 8 bases. This CDR3 region has 14 residues. Germline assignment: CDR1 MNHEY and CDR2 SMNVEV (reference sequence). Trimming removed 2 bases from V and 3 bases from J; junction bases left unmatched: 3.

V usage is TRBV25-1 and J usage is TRBJ2-6; D unclear. The CDR3 covers 13 residues. Germline V gives CDR1 MGHDK, CDR2 SYGVNS. V was pared by 6 bases and J by 4 bases, with 7 bases between. As DNA, the CDR3 is TGTGCCAGCAGCCCGACGGGGGCCAACGTCCTGACTTTC. It is translated as CASSPTGANVLTF. The variable domain in full, with the rest retrieved from reference TRBV25-1 and TRBJ2-6, is EADIYQTPRYLVIGTGKKITLECSQTMGHDKMYWYQQDPGMELHLIHYSYGVNSTEKGDLSSESTVSRIRTEHFPLTLESARPSHTSQYLCASSPTGANVLTFGAGSRLTVL.

The chain uses TRBV6-1 and TRBJ2-7; perhaps TRBD1 as D (6 bases). V lost 6 bases and J lost 3, with 15 bases in between. The CDR3 sequence is 14 residues long. Germline assignment: CDR1 MNHNS and CDR2 SASEGT. The CDR3 bases are TGTGCCAGCAGCGAGACAGGAACCTACTACGAGCAGTACTTC. Amino acids: CASSETGTYYEQYF.

In DNA, the CDR3 is TGTGCCAGCAGCTTCCGACTAGCGGGCGTCTACGAGCAGTACTTC. Translated: CASSFRLAGVYEQYF. V is TRBV7-9 and J is TRBJ2-7; TRBD2 matches at 10 bases. Per the germline V gene, CDR1 is SEHNR and CDR2 is FQNEAQ (reference sequence). With 3 bases clipped from V and 3 bases from J, the junction kept 5 bases outside the gene matches. The CDR3 is 15 residues long.

This clone was observed a single time. The V gene is TRBV5-1, the J gene TRBJ2-7, with TRBD1 identical over 7 bases. Trimming cost V 0 bases and J 0 bases; bases outside gene matches: 3. The germline gives CDR1 SGHRS, CDR2 YFSETQ. There are 15 residues in the CDR3. The CDR3 sequence: CASSLVGDSSYEQYF. Here the CDR3 DNA reads TGCGCCAGCAGCTTGGTCGGGGACAGCTCCTACGAGCAGTACTTC. Full variable domain (outside the CDR3, taken from reference TRBV5-1 and TRBJ2-7): KAGVTQTPRYLIKTRGQQVTLSCSPISGHRSVSWYQQTPGQGLQFLFEYFSETQRNKGNFPGRFSGRQFSNSRSEMNVSTLELGDSALYLCASSLVGDSSYEQYFGPGTRLTVT.

A word on this clone: A far larger clone is a single base away, which makes a read error likely. The J gene is TRBJ2-7, the V gene TRBV7-2; possible D gene TRBD1, 6 bases. Germline CDR1 SGHTA, CDR2 FQGNSA. With 5 bases removed from V and 2 bases from J, the gap between germline ends came to 16 bases. CDR3 size: 15 residues. For the CDR3, the DNA is TGTGCCAGCAGCCGTGAGGGGGAAGGCCCCTACGAGCAGTACTTC. It specifies CASSREGEGPYEQYF. Together with reference TRBV7-2 and TRBJ2-7, the CDR3 gives the full variable domain: GAGVSQSPSNKVTEKGKDVELRCDPISGHTALYWYRQSLGQGLEFLIYFQGNSAPDKSGLPSDRFSAERTGGSVSTLTIQRTQQEDSAVYLCASSREGEGPYEQYFGPGTRLTVT.